This TCR beta chain was observed in a study of OX40 agonist ivuxolimab in advanced cancers. About the research overall: At around 81% male, the cohort had a mean age of 60 years, ranging from about 20 to 79. Three patients, one with hepatocellular carcinoma and two with cutaneous melanoma, achieved partial responses.

CDR1 and CDR2 from the germline V gene are SNHLY and FYNNEI. This CDR3 has 12 amino acids. V lost 9 bases and J 0 bases, leaving 9 bases between the germline ends. Patients who had autoimmune disease history or got systemic immunosuppression were left out. The method was immunoSEQ multiplex PCR; TCRdb's version includes in-frame clones alone and lacks a portion of them. Of more than 40,000 clones listed, around 77% are singletons. The sample consisted of CD4+ or CD8+ T cells sorted from blood, taken in a trial of the OX40 agonist ivuxolimab. The V call is TRBV2, the J call TRBJ2-7; D is perhaps TRBD1 (5 bases). This TCR came from an adult with an advanced solid tumor such as melanoma, head and neck, liver or kidney cancer. CDR3 residues: CASDSDSYEQYF. The CDR3 bases are TGTGCCAGTGACAGTGACTCCTACGAGCAGTACTTC.